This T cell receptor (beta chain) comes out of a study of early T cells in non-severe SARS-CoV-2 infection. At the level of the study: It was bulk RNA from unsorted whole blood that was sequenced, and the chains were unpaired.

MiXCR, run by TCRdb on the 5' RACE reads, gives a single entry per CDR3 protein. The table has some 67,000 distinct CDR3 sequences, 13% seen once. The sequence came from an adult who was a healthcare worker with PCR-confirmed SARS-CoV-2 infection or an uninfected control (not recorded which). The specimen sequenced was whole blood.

CDR3 nucleotide sequence: TGTGCCAGCAGCTACAGGGGGCGCGGAAGGAATGAGCAGTTCTTC. This encodes CASSYRGRGRNEQFF. The rearrangement joins TRBV7-2 to TRBJ2-1, with 9 positions matching TRBD1. Losses at the gene ends were 4 bases for V and 7 bases for J; bases not matched to a gene: 8. Germline V lookup: CDR1 SGHTA, CDR2 FQGNSA. The CDR3 is made up of 15 amino acids.